These 30 T cell receptor beta chains were all obtained from the same sample, sequenced in a study of blood T cells in healthy people across ages. A second PCR, run for roughly 7 to 11 cycles, used a sample-barcoded 5' primer plus a J-beta primer mix. TCRdb ran MiXCR on the 5' RACE reads and lists one entry per CDR3 protein. The repertoire holds 1,500,000 or so distinct CDR3 sequences, with roughly 60% as singletons. The specimen was blood. The receptor set was obtained from a man in his late teens or twenties in good health.

As for this clonotype: Given the absence of the conserved phenylalanine or tryptophan at the CDR3 end, a read error is likely. V is TRBV5-1 and J is TRBJ2-5; D is ambiguous. Trimming removed 4 bases at V and 5 bases at J, with 9 bases between. This CDR3 spans 12 amino acids. Germline V CDR1 and CDR2: SGHRS, YFSETQ. The CDR3 spells CASSRPPETQYI. For the CDR3, the DNA is TGCGCCAGCAGCCGCCCCCCGGAGACCCAGTACATC.

With respect to this clonotype: A read error is likely, as this CDR3 ends without the conserved phenylalanine or tryptophan. This chain uses TRBV6-6 with TRBJ2-6, with D unresolved. V shed 2 bases and J shed 0 bases, with 5 bases lying between them. Looked up from germline, CDR1 is MNHNY and CDR2 is SVGAGI (reference sequence). There are 15 residues in the CDR3. The CDR3 coding sequence is TGTGCCAGCAGTTACCCCGGCTCTGGGGCCAACGTCCTGACTTTA. Its translation: CASSYPGSGANVLTL.

This clonotype has only a few counts. This rearrangement joins TRBV25-1 to TRBJ2-7, with a possible D match to TRBD2 (6 bases). V lost 5 bases to trimming and J lost 6 bases, with 14 bases between them. The CDR3 extends over 13 amino acids. From germline, CDR1 is MGHDK and CDR2 SYGVNS. The CDR3 loop is CASSQGLIFEQYF. CDR3 DNA sequence: TGTGCCAGCAGTCAGGGACTGATCTTCGAGCAGTACTTC.

The chain combines TRBV12-3 or TRBV12-4 with TRBJ2-7; the D is unclear. This CDR3 comprises 13 residues. The V gene lost 3 bases and the J gene lost 4 bases, with 10 bases spanning the gap. The CDR3: CASSFRNQYEQYF. The CDR3 DNA reads TGTGCCAGCAGTTTCCGGAATCAATACGAGCAGTACTTC.

This clonotype has just one count. CDR3 in amino acids: CASSDQGSSAYEQYF. The CDR3 DNA reads as TGTGCCAGCAGTGACCAGGGCAGTTCCGCCTACGAGCAGTACTTC. The J gene is TRBJ2-7, the V gene TRBV6-1, with a weak D call TRBD1 (5 bases). The germline V gene encodes CDR1 MNHNS and CDR2 SASEGT. V lost 3 bases and J lost 2, with 14 bases in between. CDR3 length: 15 residues.

For this clonotype: Relative to the germline gene, one junction end is altered; a read error may explain this. CDR3 sequence reads: CSPRRDRGYNEQFF. CDR3 bases: TGCAGTCCTAGAAGGGACAGGGGGTACAATGAGCAGTTCTTC. V usage is TRBV20-1 and J usage is TRBJ2-1; 11 positions match TRBD1. The CDR3 sequence is 14 residues long. Germline loops: CDR1 DFQATT, CDR2 SNEGSKA (reference sequence).

The genes are TRBV12-3 or TRBV12-4 and TRBJ2-3; D ambiguous. The ends were cut back, 6 bases at V and 0 bases at J, with 10 bases in the middle. This CDR3 has 14 amino acids. CDR3 protein: CASRQASSTDTQYF. CDR3 sequence (DNA): TGTGCCAGCAGACAAGCGTCTAGCACAGATACGCAGTATTTT.

This sequence joins TRBV11-2 and TRBJ2-3, with D unresolved. This CDR3 spans 13 amino acids. The V and J ends lost 5 bases and 6 bases respectively, with 12 bases between them. Looked up from germline, CDR1 is SGHAT and CDR2 is FQNNGV. CDR3 protein: CASSRRIRDTQYF. CDR3 nucleotides: TGTGCCAGCAGCCGCCGTATCAGGGATACGCAGTATTTT.

The V and J genes are TRBV4-1 and TRBJ2-1, with 15 nucleotides matching TRBD2. This CDR3 spans 18 amino acids. Trimming at V came to 3 bases and at J to 4 bases, leaving 7 bases not matched to a gene. The germline gives CDR1 MGHRA, CDR2 YSYEKL. CDR3: CASSQGLAGGQPYNEQFF. In DNA form, the CDR3 reads TGCGCCAGCAGCCAGGGACTAGCGGGGGGCCAACCATACAATGAGCAGTTCTTC.

The chain couples TRBV5-1 to TRBJ1-5; D is unresolved. CDR3 length: 15 amino acids. Germline V gene lookup returns CDR1 SGHRS and CDR2 YFSETQ. The V end was cut by 3 bases, the J end by 0 bases, with 10 bases between. The CDR3: CASSSEGDSNQPQHF. CDR3 bases: TGCGCCAGCAGCTCGGAGGGAGATAGCAATCAGCCCCAGCATTTT.

This chain connects TRBV20-1 to TRBJ2-1, with 9 nucleotides matching TRBD2. J gave up 7 bases and V 3 bases, and 7 bases lay outside the gene matches. Germline values: CDR1 DFQATT, CDR2 SNEGSKA (reference sequence). The CDR3 consists of 14 residues. CDR3 nucleotides: TGCAGTGCTAGTCTGGCGGGGGGGCCGAATGAGCAGTTCTTC. This encodes CSASLAGGPNEQFF.

The chain uses TRBV6-2 or TRBV6-3 and TRBJ2-5; 8 bases are shared with TRBD2. The CDR3 is 15 residues long. V shed 5 bases and J 4 bases; nucleotides not matched to a gene: 9. Germline V gives CDR1 MNHEY, CDR2 SVGEGT. In DNA form, the CDR3 reads TGTGCCAGCAGTCTCCTGGAAAGCGGGGGAGAGACCCAGTACTTC. This encodes CASSLLESGGETQYF.

The CDR3 nucleotides read TGCGCCAGCAGCTTCCGGACGTCCTCCCCCTACGAGCAGTACTTC. It translates to CASSFRTSSPYEQYF. This chain joins TRBV5-1 and TRBJ2-7; D remains ambiguous. Germline CDR1 reads SGHRS; CDR2 reads YFSETQ. V lost 2 bases to trimming and J lost 2 bases, with 14 bases between them. The CDR3 is 15 amino acids.

Only a few counts were recorded for this clonotype. This chain links TRBV6-2 or TRBV6-3 with TRBJ2-1, with TRBD2 matching over 9 bases. Germline lookup yields CDR1 MNHEY and CDR2 SVGEGT. This CDR3 has 17 amino acids. V shed 5 bases, J shed 6 bases, and the junction held 14 bases outside the gene matches. This chain's CDR3 is CASSSGGTGTSINEQFF. DNA of the CDR3: TGTGCCAGCAGTAGTGGGGGGACCGGGACTAGCATCAATGAGCAGTTCTTC.

The gene calls are TRBV6-1 and TRBJ1-1; weak D call: TRBD1 (5 bases). This CDR3 spans 16 amino acids. Germline loops: CDR1 MNHNS, CDR2 SASEGT. The V end lost 2 bases, the J end lost 6 bases, and 19 bases lay between the germline ends. CDR3 protein: CASSESAGSWGAEAFF. CDR3 in DNA: TGTGCCAGCAGTGAATCAGCCGGATCTTGGGGCGCTGAAGCTTTCTTT.

J is TRBJ2-1 and V is TRBV20-1, with D possibly called TRBD1 or TRBD2 (6 bases each). In germline, CDR1 is DFQATT, CDR2 SNEGSKA (reference sequence). This CDR3 region has 16 residues. The V end lost 0 bases, the J end lost 3 bases, and 15 bases lay between the germline ends. The CDR3 loop reads CSARDTRGQGYNEQFF. For the CDR3, the DNA is TGCAGTGCTAGAGACACCCGGGGGCAGGGCTACAATGAGCAGTTCTTC.

The chain combines TRBV15 with TRBJ1-2; D is possibly TRBD1 (6 bases). Germline loops: CDR1 LNHNV, CDR2 YYDKDF (reference sequence). The CDR3 runs 12 residues. V was cut by 3 bases and J by 8 bases, with 10 bases left in between. The CDR3 here is CATSRDRGGYTF. CDR3 nucleotides: TGTGCCACCAGCAGGGACAGAGGGGGCTACACCTTC.

This chain links TRBV4-1 with TRBJ1-1, with TRBD1 matching over 10 bases. CDR1 is MGHRA and CDR2 is YSYEKL in the germline V gene. The CDR3 totals 15 residues. The ends lost 3 bases at V and 4 bases at J; junction bases unmatched: 5. CDR3: CASSQLDRGGTEAFF. Here the CDR3 DNA reads TGCGCCAGCAGCCAGCTGGACAGGGGGGGCACTGAAGCTTTCTTT.

The J gene is TRBJ2-7, the V gene TRBV20-1; no clear D. This CDR3 has 14 residues. V was clipped by 0 bases and J by 2 bases, with 11 bases between them. The germline CDR1 and CDR2 sequences are DFQATT and SNEGSKA (reference sequence). The CDR3 spells CSARDRQDTYEQYF. The CDR3, as DNA: TGCAGTGCTAGAGATCGCCAGGATACCTACGAGCAGTACTTC.

This clonotype appeared a few times. V is TRBV5-1 and J is TRBJ2-7; D remains unclear. The CDR3 has 15 amino acids. V was pared by 1 base and J by 2 bases, with 13 bases between. CDR1 and CDR2 from the germline V gene are SGHRS and YFSETQ. CDR3 coding DNA: TGCGCCAGCAGCTTGCTAGATGGATTCACCTACGAGCAGTACTTC. Protein: CASSLLDGFTYEQYF.

The rearrangement uses TRBV12-3 or TRBV12-4 and TRBJ1-5, with D perhaps matching TRBD1 (6 bases). This CDR3 has 17 amino acids. The V gene lost 0 bases and the J gene lost 0 bases, with 12 bases spanning the gap. CDR3 DNA: TGTGCCAGCAGTTTAGCGCCCCAGGGGATTAGCAATCAGCCCCAGCATTTT. Protein sequence: CASSLAPQGISNQPQHF.

Turning to this clonotype: At one of its ends the junction is not consistent with the germline gene, which may arise from a read error. The rearrangement links TRBV12-3 or TRBV12-4 to TRBJ2-3; the match to TRBD2 covers 7 bases. The length of the CDR3 is 15 residues. The CDR3 protein is CVSSSSGMASDTQYF. The CDR3 DNA follows: TGTGTCAGCAGTTCGAGCGGGATGGCGTCCGATACGCAGTATTTT.

The V and J genes are TRBV24-1 and TRBJ1-1; possible D gene TRBD1, 5 bases. CDR1 and CDR2 (germline): KGHDR, SFDVKD. This CDR3 is 13 amino acids long. V gave up 7 bases and J gave up 0 bases, with 8 bases separating them. The CDR3 region has the DNA TGTGCCACCAGACAGACAGTGAACACTGAAGCTTTCTTT. Translated, it gives CATRQTVNTEAFF.

This clonotype was recorded a few times. This chain uses TRBV7-9 with TRBJ2-4, with 7 positions matching TRBD1. The J call is uncertain, as TRBJ2-7 better fits the DNA end. Germline V gene data show CDR1 as SEHNR and CDR2 as FQNEAQ (reference sequence). This CDR3 region has 14 residues. The CDR3: CASTSRDSPYEQYF. CDR3 nucleotides: TGTGCCAGCACCTCTCGGGACAGCCCTTACGAGCAGTACTTC.

In its sample, this clonotype was seen a few times. A read error may account for a junction end that differs from germline. The V and J genes are TRBV5-1 and TRBJ2-3; the D gene is possibly TRBD2 (6 bases). There are 14 residues in the CDR3. Germline-derived CDR1 and CDR2 are SGHRS and YFSETQ. For the CDR3, the DNA is TGCGCCAGCAGCTTGGCCGACGGGGGAGACGAGCAGTACTTT. It codes for CASSLADGGDEQYF.

This chain connects TRBV12-3 or TRBV12-4 to TRBJ2-4; D gene uncertain. The CDR3 has 11 residues. The ends were cut back, 3 bases at V and 13 bases at J, with 10 bases in the middle. The DNA for the CDR3 is TGTGCCAGCAGTTTGTTAGGAAGGCAGTACTTC. Amino acid sequence: CASSLLGRQYF.

The rearrangement joins TRBV4-1 to TRBJ1-5; D gene ambiguous. Germline CDR1 reads MGHRA; CDR2 reads YSYEKL. The CDR3 loop spans 17 amino acids. V was clipped by 1 base and J by 1 base, with 14 bases between them. The CDR3 coding sequence is TGCGCCAGCAGCCAAGTAGGCAGCGGTTGGAGCAATCAGCCCCAGCATTTT. Protein sequence: CASSQVGSGWSNQPQHF.

The chain uses TRBV9 and TRBJ2-1; TRBD2 aligns across 7 bases. Trimming removed 0 bases from V and 13 bases from J; junction bases left unmatched: 13. The CDR3 runs to 15 residues. Germline lookup yields CDR1 SGDLS and CDR2 YYNGEE. The CDR3 loop is CASSVGAGSGETQFF. CDR3 DNA: TGTGCCAGCAGCGTAGGAGCGGGATCGGGAGAGACCCAGTTCTTC.

This rearrangement joins TRBV10-3 to TRBJ2-7, with D perhaps matching TRBD2 (6 bases). Germline V gene data show CDR1 as ENHRY and CDR2 as SYGVKD. The V gene lost 11 bases and the J gene lost 5 bases, with 22 bases spanning the gap. This CDR3 is built from 14 residues. The CDR3 reads CAVAGRSASDEQYF. The CDR3 bases are TGTGCCGTGGCGGGGAGATCTGCAAGCGACGAGCAGTACTTC.

The chain uses TRBV25-1 and TRBJ2-5; the D gene could be TRBD1 or TRBD2 (7 bases each). Germline V gene sequence: CDR1 MGHDK, CDR2 SYGVNS. CDR3 length: 15 amino acids. V was pared by 2 bases and J by 11 bases, with 21 bases between. The CDR3 is CASSEPGGTGDEQYF. CDR3 sequence (DNA): TGTGCCAGCAGTGAACCGGGGGGCACAGGGGATGAGCAGTACTTC.